The rows below give T cell receptor beta chains drawn from one sample of a study of cytomegalovirus exposure and HLA in healthy donors. The method was immunoSEQ multiplex PCR; TCRdb's version includes in-frame clones alone and lacks a portion of them. The sample has 280,000 or so clones, more than 75% seen once. The sample consisted of PBMCs. Receptors were obtained from a woman in her late teens or twenties in good health and CMV-seronegative. Each CDR3 is given with its conserved first and last residue. Each record gives: J gene, clone size, V gene, D gene, CDR3 DNA, CDR3 protein. The D gene is left open where the match is weak. Rows give clone size only sometimes, using once, few, many, or a class for an expanded clone.

>TRBJ2-1|NA|TRBV19|NA
TGTGCCAGTAGCCTTACGAGCTCCTACAATGAGCAGTTCTTC
CASSLTSSYNEQFF
>TRBJ1-5|few|TRBV27|NA
TGTGCCAGCAGTTTATCGCCAGGGCGCAATCAGCCCCAGCATTTT
CASSLSPGRNQPQHF
>TRBJ2-3|NA|TRBV10-2|TRBD2
TGCGCCAGCAGTCGCACTAGCGGGAGGTCTGGGGGCACAGATACGCAGTATTTT
CASSRTSGRSGGTDTQYF
>TRBJ2-2|NA|TRBV28|TRBD2
TGTGCCAGCAGTTTTGCTAGCGGGAGAGGAACCGGGGAGCTGTTTTTT
CASSFASGRGTGELFF
>TRBJ2-7|NA|TRBV6-5|TRBD1
TGTGCCAGCAGTTACTCGCAGGGGGCGAATGAGCAGTACTTC
CASSYSQGANEQYF
>TRBJ1-1|NA|TRBV19|TRBD1
TGTGCCAGTAGTATAGCGGACAGGGGGCATTCTGAAGCTTTCTTT
CASSIADRGHSEAFF
>TRBJ1-5|NA|TRBV6-6|NA
TGTGCCAGCAGTTACCCGGAGGGGACCCCCCAGCATTTT
CASSYPEGTPQHF
>TRBJ1-5|NA|TRBV5-5|NA
TGTGCCAGCAGCCCCTATGGCAACAGGGACCATCAGCCCCAGCATTTT
CASSPYGNRDHQPQHF
>TRBJ2-1|NA|TRBV27|TRBD2
TGTGCCAGCAGTTTGTGGGGTAGTGGAATAGGACTAGCGGGAGGATCCCTCAACTACAATGAGCAGTTCTTC
CASSLWGSGIGLAGGSLNYNEQFF
>TRBJ1-5|once|TRBV5-4|NA
TGTGCCAGCAGCGTATACAATAGCAATCAGCCCCAGCATTTT
CASSVYNSNQPQHF